This TCR beta chain originates from a study of T cell responses to AZD1222 COVID-19 vaccine. Overall study findings and caveats: Only a handful of people who got AZD1222 tested seropositive at baseline. Donors in the cohort were predominantly white British and more often female, and clonal diversity was possibly underestimated. Repertoire sampling occurred only after the peak T cell response.

Pooled in the analysis were second doses at about 4 or about 12 weeks. The CDR3 consists of 18 residues. Trimming removed 2 bases at V and 0 bases at J, with 20 bases between. The germline gives CDR1 SGHRS, CDR2 YFSETQ. A note on this clone: The antigen remains undetermined.

Some clones are missing from TCRdb's copy, which holds only in-frame ones; the method was immunoSEQ multiplex PCR. The sample lists some 200,000 clones, under 95% seen once, with 1% in the top ten. The sequence came from an adult who received the AZD1222 COVID-19 vaccine. Sequencing was performed on peripheral blood, taken 28 days after the second AZD1222 dose. The chain combines TRBV5-1 with TRBJ1-1, with D unresolved. In nucleotides, the CDR3 is TGCGCCAGCAGCTTCATAGGGTACCGCACCTCAATGAACACTGAAGCTTTCTTT. Its protein product is CASSFIGYRTSMNTEAFF.